The clone carrying this TCR beta chain was counted a few times. The antigen is unknown. The source of the sample is a study of T cells after yellow fever vaccination. The overall study: For low cell numbers, libraries were made with SMART-Seq v4 Ultra Low Input. Study results and caveats: Among all clonotypes, a small share was observed in both CD4 and CD8 compartments. Bulk-population clonotypes that are abundant could appear as contaminants in FACS-sorted repertoires.

Per germline, CDR1 SGHRS and CDR2 YFSETQ. This CDR3 spans 17 amino acids. The V and J ends lost 0 bases and 2 bases, in that order; junction bases with no gene match: 7. A universal primer site and UMIs were added as TCR cDNA was made by 5'RACE template switching. TCRdb used MiXCR to reprocess the 5' RACE reads, holding one entry per CDR3 protein. This table holds approximately 150,000 distinct CDR3 sequences, approximately 9.9% found once. The V gene is TRBV5-1, the J gene TRBJ1-3, with 8 bases lining up with TRBD1. This clonotype was sampled from a man aged 18 to 35 who received the YFV17D yellow fever vaccine. Sequenced here: CD8+ T cells sorted from PBMCs, sampled 45 days after the yellow fever booster vaccination. The CDR3 DNA sequence: TGCGCCAGCAGCTTGGGAAGGGACAGGCCCACTGGAAACACCATATATTTT. This encodes CASSLGRDRPTGNTIYF.